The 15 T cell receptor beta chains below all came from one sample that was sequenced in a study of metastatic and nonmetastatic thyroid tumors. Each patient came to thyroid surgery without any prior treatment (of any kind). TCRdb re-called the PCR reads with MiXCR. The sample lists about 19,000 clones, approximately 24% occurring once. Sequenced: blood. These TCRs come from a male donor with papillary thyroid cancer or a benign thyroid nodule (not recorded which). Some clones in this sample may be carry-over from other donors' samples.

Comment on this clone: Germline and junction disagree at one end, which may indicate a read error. CDR3 protein: CSDRDYVGKNTEAFF. CDR3 in DNA: TGCAGTGATAGAGATTACGTCGGTAAGAACACTGAAGCTTTCTTT. J is TRBJ1-1 and V is TRBV20-1; no definite D call. The germline V gene encodes CDR1 DFQATT and CDR2 SNEGSKA (reference sequence). The CDR3 covers 15 residues.

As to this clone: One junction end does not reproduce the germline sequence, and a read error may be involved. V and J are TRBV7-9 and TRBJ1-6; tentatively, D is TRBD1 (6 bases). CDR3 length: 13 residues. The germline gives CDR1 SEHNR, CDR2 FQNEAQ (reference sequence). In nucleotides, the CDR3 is TGTGCCAGCAGCCAGACGGGGGGCCAGGCGGTCTACTTT. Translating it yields CASSQTGGQAVYF.

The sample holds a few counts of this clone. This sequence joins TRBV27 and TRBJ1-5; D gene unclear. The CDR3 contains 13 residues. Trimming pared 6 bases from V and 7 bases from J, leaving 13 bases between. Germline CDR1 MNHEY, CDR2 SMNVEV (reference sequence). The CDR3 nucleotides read TGTGCCAGCAGCCTTACGGGAGGGCAGCCCCAGCATTTT. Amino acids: CASSLTGGQPQHF.

This chain's CDR3 is CSAPGQGSTDTQYF. In DNA, the CDR3 is TGCAGTGCTCCCGGACAGGGTAGCACAGATACGCAGTATTTT. The V and J genes are TRBV20-1 and TRBJ2-3, with TRBD1 identical over 8 bases. The J segment lost 0 bases and the V segment lost 5 bases, leaving 4 bases of the junction unmatched. The CDR3 contains 14 residues. From germline, CDR1 is DFQATT and CDR2 SNEGSKA (reference sequence).

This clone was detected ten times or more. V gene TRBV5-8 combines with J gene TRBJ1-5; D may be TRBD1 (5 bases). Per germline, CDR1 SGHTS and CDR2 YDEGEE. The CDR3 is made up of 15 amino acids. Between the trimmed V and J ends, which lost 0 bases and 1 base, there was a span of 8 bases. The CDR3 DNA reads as TGTGCCAGCAGCTTGGTGCCAGGGAGCAATCAGCCCCAGCATTTT. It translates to CASSLVPGSNQPQHF.

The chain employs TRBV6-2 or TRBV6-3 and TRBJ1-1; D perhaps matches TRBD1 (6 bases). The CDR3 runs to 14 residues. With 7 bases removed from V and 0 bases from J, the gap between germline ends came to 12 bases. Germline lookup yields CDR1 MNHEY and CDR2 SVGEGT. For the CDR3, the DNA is TGTGCCAGCAAGCGGGGGGACATGAACACTGAAGCTTTCTTT. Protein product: CASKRGDMNTEAFF.

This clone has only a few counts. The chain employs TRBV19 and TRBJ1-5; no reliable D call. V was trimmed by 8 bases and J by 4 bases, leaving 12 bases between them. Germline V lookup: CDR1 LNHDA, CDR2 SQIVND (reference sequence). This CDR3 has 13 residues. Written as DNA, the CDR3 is TGTGCCAGTTGGAAGGGTGGAAATCAGCCCCAGCATTTT. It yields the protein CASWKGGNQPQHF.

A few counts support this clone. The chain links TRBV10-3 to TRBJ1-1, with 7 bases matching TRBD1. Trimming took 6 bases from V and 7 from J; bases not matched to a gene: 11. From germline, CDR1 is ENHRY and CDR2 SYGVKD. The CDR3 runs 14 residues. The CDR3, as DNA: TGTGCCATCAGAGAGGGGGCTGTGAACGATGAAGCTTTCTTT. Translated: CAIREGAVNDEAFF.

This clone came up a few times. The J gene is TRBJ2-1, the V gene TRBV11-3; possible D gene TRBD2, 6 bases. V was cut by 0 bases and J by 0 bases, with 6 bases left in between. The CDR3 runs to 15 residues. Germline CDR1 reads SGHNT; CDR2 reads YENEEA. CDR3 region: CASSLDGSSYNEQFF. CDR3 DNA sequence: TGTGCCAGCAGCTTAGACGGGAGCTCCTACAATGAGCAGTTCTTC.

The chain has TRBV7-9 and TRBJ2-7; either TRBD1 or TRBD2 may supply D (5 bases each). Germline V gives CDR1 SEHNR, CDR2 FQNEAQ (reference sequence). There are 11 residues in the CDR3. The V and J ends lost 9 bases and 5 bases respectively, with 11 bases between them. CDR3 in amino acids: CASGGSNEQYF. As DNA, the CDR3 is TGTGCCAGTGGGGGTTCTAACGAGCAGTACTTC.

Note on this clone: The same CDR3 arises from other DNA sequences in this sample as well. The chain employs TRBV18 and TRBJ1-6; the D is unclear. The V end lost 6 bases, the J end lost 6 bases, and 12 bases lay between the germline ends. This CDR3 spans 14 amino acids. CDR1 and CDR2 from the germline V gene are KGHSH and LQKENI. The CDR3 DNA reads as TGTGCCAGCTCTCCGGGTGGAGGTAATTCACCCCTCCACTTT. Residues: CASSPGGGNSPLHF.

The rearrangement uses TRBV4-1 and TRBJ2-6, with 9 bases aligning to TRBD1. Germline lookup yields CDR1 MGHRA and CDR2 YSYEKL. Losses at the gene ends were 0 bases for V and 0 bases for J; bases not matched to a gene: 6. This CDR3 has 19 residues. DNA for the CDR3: TGCGCCAGCAGCCAAGATACAGGGGGCTTAAACTCTGGGGCCAACGTCCTGACTTTC. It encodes CASSQDTGGLNSGANVLTF.

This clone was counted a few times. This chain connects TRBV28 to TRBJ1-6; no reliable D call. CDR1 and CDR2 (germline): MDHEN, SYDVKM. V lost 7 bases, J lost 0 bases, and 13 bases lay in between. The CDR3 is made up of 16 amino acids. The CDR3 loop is CASTPPQSSYNSPLHF. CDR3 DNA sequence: TGTGCCAGCACCCCCCCACAGAGCTCCTATAATTCACCCCTCCACTTT.

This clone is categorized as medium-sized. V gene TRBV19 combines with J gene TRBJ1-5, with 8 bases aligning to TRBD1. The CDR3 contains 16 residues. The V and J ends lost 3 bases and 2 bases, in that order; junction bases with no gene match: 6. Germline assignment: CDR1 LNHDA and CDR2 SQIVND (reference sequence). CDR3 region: CASSILRGRGNQPQHF. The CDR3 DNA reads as TGTGCCAGTAGTATCCTCAGGGGGCGAGGCAATCAGCCCCAGCATTTT.

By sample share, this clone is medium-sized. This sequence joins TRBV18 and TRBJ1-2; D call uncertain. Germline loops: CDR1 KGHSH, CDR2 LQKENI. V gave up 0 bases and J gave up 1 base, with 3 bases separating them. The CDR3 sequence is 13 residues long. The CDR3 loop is CASSPPGNYGYTF. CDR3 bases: TGTGCCAGCTCACCACCCGGTAACTATGGCTACACCTTC.